The sequence of this TCR beta chain was determined in a study of cytomegalovirus exposure and HLA in healthy donors. The CDR3 length is 13 residues. Unmatched junction bases numbered 3, after V lost 4 bases and J lost 4 bases. CDR1 SGHRS and CDR2 YFSETQ come from the germline V gene. PCR employed 60 Vbeta and 13 Jbeta primers. This table comes from immunoSEQ multiplex PCR, and its TCRdb copy is limited to in-frame clones, with some not included. The data contain fewer than 200,000 clones, roughly four fifths of them singletons. The chain recombines TRBV5-1 with TRBJ1-1, with 8 bases fitting TRBD1. Sequenced input: PBMCs. The clonotype originates from a man in his fifties or sixties in good health and CMV-seronegative. The CDR3 reads CASSRTGLTEAFF. Written as DNA, the CDR3 is TGCGCCAGCAGCCGGACAGGGCTCACTGAAGCTTTCTTT.